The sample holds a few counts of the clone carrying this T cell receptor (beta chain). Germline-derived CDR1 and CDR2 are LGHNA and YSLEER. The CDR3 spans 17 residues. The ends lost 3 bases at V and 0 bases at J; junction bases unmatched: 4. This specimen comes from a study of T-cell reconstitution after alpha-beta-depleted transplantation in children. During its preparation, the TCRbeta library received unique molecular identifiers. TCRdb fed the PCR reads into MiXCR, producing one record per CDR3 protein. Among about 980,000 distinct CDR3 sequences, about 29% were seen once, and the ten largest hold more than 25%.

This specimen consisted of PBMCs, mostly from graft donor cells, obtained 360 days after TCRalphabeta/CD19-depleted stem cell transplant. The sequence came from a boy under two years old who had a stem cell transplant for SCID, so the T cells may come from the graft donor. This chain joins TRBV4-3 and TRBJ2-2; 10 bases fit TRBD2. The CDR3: CASSQIAGGANTGELFF. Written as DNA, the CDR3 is TGCGCCAGCAGCCAGATAGCGGGGGGCGCGAACACCGGGGAGCTGTTTTTT.